This entry concerns a single T cell receptor (beta chain). Germline CDR1 reads SGHDN; CDR2 reads FVKESK. The ends lost 3 bases at V and 6 bases at J; junction bases unmatched: 13. CDR3 length: 16 residues. Each CDR3 protein is one row after TCRdb ran MiXCR on the 5' RACE reads. The sample consists of some 82,000 distinct CDR3 sequences, 5% of them appearing once. The sample comes from a study of T cells of healthy individuals. The chain couples TRBV14 to TRBJ1-2; 7 bases are a match to TRBD1. The TCR originated in a female donor in good health. The CDR3 region has the DNA TGTGCCAGCAGCCATTACAGGGGATGGGGGACGGATGGCTACACCTTC. Amino acids: CASSHYRGWGTDGYTF.